This passage covers 10 T cell receptor beta chains from one sample sequenced in a study of regulatory T cells in long-lasting Graves disease (dated by TCRdb to 2020 to 2022). Receptor libraries were prepared by multiplex PCR. TCRdb records Illumina HiSeq 4000 as the sequencer. To build TCR beta libraries, CDR3 regions were amplified by Arm-PCR using iRepertoire HTBI primers. TCRdb trimmed public reads at Q25 via fastp, called clones via MiXCR and kept in-frame beta chains. Entries that share a CDR3 protein sequence are merged under the most common genes and DNA. The sample table contains 450,000 to 600,000 distinct CDR3 sequences; only one count was recorded for roughly 13% of them. The ten biggest clones cover 10% of the sample. The time point tag for this specimen amounts to: newly diagnosed GD, antithyroid drugs for less than 3 months. For both TCR sequencing and RNA sequencing, RNA was extracted from PBMCs using TRIzol.

The same data also went into a second study, on T cells in Graves' hyperthyroidism and ophthalmopathy.

The input for sequencing was peripheral blood mononuclear cells (PBMCs), taken at new diagnosis, from a patient treated with antithyroid drugs. Source of these receptors: a man aged 25 to 45 with Graves disease. Donor details come from another sample of the same person, matched by shared clones.

The sample holds many counts of this clonotype. The chain links TRBV12-3 or TRBV12-4 to TRBJ2-6; maybe TRBD1 (6 bases). This CDR3 is 15 amino acids long. Trimming took off 5 bases at V and 4 bases at J, with 12 bases between the two ends. The CDR3 loop reads CASSQTGFGANVLTF. CDR3 coding DNA: TGTGCCAGCAGTCAAACAGGGTTCGGGGCCAACGTCCTGACTTTC.

This clonotype was found many times. The genes are TRBV2 and TRBJ2-7; 9 bases line up with TRBD1. J gave up 6 bases and V 9 bases, and 21 bases lay outside the gene matches. The V gene's germline CDR1 is SNHLY and CDR2 FYNNEI. CDR3 length: 17 residues. CDR3 DNA sequence: TGTGCCAGAGCACTGGGACAGGGCCCCTTACCCCGGACCGAGCAGTACTTC. The encoded protein is CARALGQGPLPRTEQYF.

This clonotype has a count of ten or more. The V call is TRBV3-1, the J call TRBJ2-3; D may be TRBD2 (5 bases). V was cut by 3 bases and J by 4 bases, with 11 bases left in between. Germline values: CDR1 LGHDT, CDR2 YNNKEL (reference sequence). This CDR3 contains 14 residues. The CDR3 protein is CASSQIYGADTQYF. The CDR3 nucleotides are TGTGCCAGCAGCCAGATCTACGGGGCAGATACGCAGTATTTT.

Remarks on this clonotype: A read error may be the cause here, since a much bigger clone is one base away. This rearrangement joins TRBV20-1 to TRBJ2-1, with 7 bases lining up with TRBD2. Germline V gene data show CDR1 as DFQATT and CDR2 as SNEGSKA (reference sequence). The CDR3 totals 15 residues. J lost 4 bases, V lost 6 bases, and 12 bases had no gene match. The CDR3 loop reads CSALGGTNGYNEQFF. The CDR3 DNA follows: TGCAGTGCACTGGGAGGGACTAACGGATACAATGAGCAGTTCTTC.

This clonotype occurred a few times. This sequence joins TRBV10-2 and TRBJ1-2, with no clear D. This CDR3 has 14 amino acids. Deletions cut 3 bases from V and 2 bases from J, with 10 bases between. Germline lookup yields CDR1 WSHSY and CDR2 SAAADI. This CDR3 is CASSDRLKNYGYTF. The DNA of the CDR3 is TGCGCCAGCAGTGACCGACTGAAGAACTATGGCTACACCTTC.

This clonotype occurred a few times. The chain combines TRBV6-4 with TRBJ1-1; D may be TRBD1 (5 bases). The V end lost 3 bases, the J end lost 4 bases, and 9 bases lay between the germline ends. This CDR3 contains 13 residues. Germline CDR1 is MRHNA and CDR2 is SNTAGT. The CDR3 loop reads CASSEGRGTEAFF. In DNA, the CDR3 is TGTGCCAGCAGTGAAGGAAGGGGCACTGAAGCTTTCTTT.

J is TRBJ2-5 and V is TRBV27, with D possibly matching TRBD2 (6 bases). The V and J ends lost 2 bases and 9 bases respectively, with 10 bases between them. In germline, CDR1 is MNHEY, CDR2 SMNVEV (reference sequence). The CDR3 extends over 12 amino acids. The CDR3 bases are TGTGCCAGCAGTTTACTAGGGGAGGCCCAGTACTTC. Protein: CASSLLGEAQYF.

The chain carries TRBV4-1 and TRBJ2-2; no clear D gene. V was shortened by 2 bases and J by 3 bases, with 13 bases between the two germline ends. CDR1 and CDR2 from the germline V gene are MGHRA and YSYEKL. This CDR3 has 16 residues. The CDR3 sequence: CASSQLRSFYTGELFF. CDR3 in DNA: TGCGCCAGCAGCCAACTAAGGTCATTTTACACCGGGGAGCTGTTTTTT.

This clonotype was seen a few times. The genes are TRBV11-2 and TRBJ2-4; D is ambiguous. Trimming stripped 8 bases from V and 0 bases from J, with 14 bases between. This CDR3 has 15 amino acids. The germline gives CDR1 SGHAT, CDR2 FQNNGV. The CDR3 region has the DNA TGTGCCAGCTCACCCCCTTCTATAGCCAAAAACATTCAGTACTTC. Translation: CASSPPSIAKNIQYF.

There are many counts of this clonotype. The rearrangement joins TRBV20-1 to TRBJ2-1; 10 bases match TRBD2. CDR1 is DFQATT and CDR2 is SNEGSKA in the germline V gene (reference sequence). Germline trimming cut 1 base from V and 13 bases from J; bases unmatched to any gene: 19. CDR3 length: 17 amino acids. The DNA of the CDR3 is TGCAGTGCTAGAGGTCCCGGCGTCGACCCGGGACTAGCGATACAGTTCTTC. It yields the protein CSARGPGVDPGLAIQFF.